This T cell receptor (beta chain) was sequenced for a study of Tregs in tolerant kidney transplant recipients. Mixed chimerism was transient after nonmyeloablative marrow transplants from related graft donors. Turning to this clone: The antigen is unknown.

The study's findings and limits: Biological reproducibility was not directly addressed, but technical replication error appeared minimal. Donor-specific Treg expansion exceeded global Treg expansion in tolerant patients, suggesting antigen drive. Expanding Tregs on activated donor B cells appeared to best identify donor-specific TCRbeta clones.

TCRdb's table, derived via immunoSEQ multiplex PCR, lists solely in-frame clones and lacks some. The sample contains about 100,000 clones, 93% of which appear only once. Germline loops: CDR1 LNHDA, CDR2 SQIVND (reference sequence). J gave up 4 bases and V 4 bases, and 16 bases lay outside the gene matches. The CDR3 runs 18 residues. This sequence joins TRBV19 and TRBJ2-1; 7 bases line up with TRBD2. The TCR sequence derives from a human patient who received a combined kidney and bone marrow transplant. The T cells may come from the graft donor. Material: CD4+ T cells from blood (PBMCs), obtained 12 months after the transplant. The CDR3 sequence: CASSSIAGQHQLYNEQFF. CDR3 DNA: TGTGCCAGTAGTAGTATAGCGGGTCAACACCAACTTTACAATGAGCAGTTCTTC.